The next 14 T cell receptor beta chains were all read from a single sample in a study of CD8+ T cells in alopecia areata. cDNA serving as the sequencing template came from extracted, reverse transcribed RNA. Profiling relied on immunoSEQ multiplex PCR, and the TCRdb table lists in-frame clones only, not all of them. The sample comprises 120,000 or so clones, 40% to 55% of which are singletons, and roughly 10% rests with the top ten. Sequenced: NKG2D-low CD8+ T cells sorted from blood. These receptors were taken from a human donor with alopecia areata.

The sample holds a few counts of this clone. The rearrangement joins TRBV30 to TRBJ2-7; 9 positions match TRBD1. The V segment lost 0 bases and the J segment 5 bases; nucleotides outside the gene matches: 5. Germline V gene lookup returns CDR1 GTSNPN and CDR2 SVGIG (reference sequence). The length of the CDR3 is 14 residues. In nucleotides, the CDR3 is TGTGCCTGGAGTGTCACAGGGGGCATGGACGAGCAGTACTTC. This sequence encodes CAWSVTGGMDEQYF. The complete variable domain, with remaining parts taken from reference TRBV30 and TRBJ2-7, reads SQTIHQWPATLVQPVGSPLSLECTVEGTSNPNLYWYRQAAGRGLQLLFYSVGIGQISSEVPQNLSASRPQDRQFILSSKKLLLSDSGFYLCAWSVTGGMDEQYFGPGTRLTVT.

This clone came up a few times. The gene calls are TRBV29-1 and TRBJ2-3, with a tentative D call TRBD1 (5 bases). V was shortened by 6 bases and J by 2 bases, with 12 bases between the two germline ends. Germline V gene data show CDR1 as SQVTM and CDR2 as ANQGSEA. The CDR3 runs 13 residues. The CDR3 nucleotides read TGCAGCGTCCTGGGGCTTATCACAGATACGCAGTATTTT. Translating it yields CSVLGLITDTQYF.

The chain couples TRBV11-2 to TRBJ2-5; 10 bases map to TRBD1. The CDR3 loop spans 14 amino acids. With 5 bases clipped from V and 4 bases from J, the junction kept 4 bases outside the gene matches. In germline, CDR1 is SGHAT, CDR2 FQNNGV. The CDR3 loop is CASSIRTGGETQYF. The CDR3 DNA reads as TGTGCCAGCAGCATCCGGACAGGGGGAGAGACCCAGTACTTC.

This chain connects TRBV27 to TRBJ2-7; 7 positions agree with TRBD2. V gave up 3 bases and J gave up 2 bases; unmatched junction bases: 4. The germline V gene has CDR1 MNHEY and CDR2 SMNVEV (reference sequence). This CDR3 has 14 amino acids. Here the CDR3 reads CASSFAGDPYEQYF. The CDR3 DNA is TGTGCCAGCAGTTTTGCGGGGGACCCCTACGAGCAGTACTTC.

The rearrangement uses TRBV30 and TRBJ2-3, with TRBD2 matching 15 bases. This CDR3 contains 14 residues. In germline, CDR1 is GTSNPN, CDR2 SVGIG (reference sequence). V trimming: 4 bases; J trimming: 7 bases; junction bases outside the gene matches: 3. CDR3 sequence reads: CAWIGTSGRNTQYF. The CDR3 region has the DNA TGTGCCTGGATTGGGACTAGCGGGAGGAATACGCAGTATTTT. The complete variable domain, with remaining parts taken from reference TRBV30 and TRBJ2-3, reads SQTIHQWPATLVQPVGSPLSLECTVEGTSNPNLYWYRQAAGRGLQLLFYSVGIGQISSEVPQNLSASRPQDRQFILSSKKLLLSDSGFYLCAWIGTSGRNTQYFGPGTRLTVL.

This chain connects TRBV5-1 to TRBJ2-2, with D unclear. The CDR3 is made up of 13 amino acids. The ends were cut back, 4 bases at V and 5 bases at J, with 9 bases in the middle. Germline-derived CDR1 and CDR2 are SGHRS and YFSETQ. CDR3 sequence (DNA): TGCGCCAGCAGCCCTTATGATACCGGGGAGCTGTTTTTT. Its protein is CASSPYDTGELFF. Complete variable domain (other parts from reference TRBV5-1 and TRBJ2-2): KAGVTQTPRYLIKTRGQQVTLSCSPISGHRSVSWYQQTPGQGLQFLFEYFSETQRNKGNFPGRFSGRQFSNSRSEMNVSTLELGDSALYLCASSPYDTGELFFGEGSRLTVL.

The chain carries TRBV4-3 and TRBJ1-1, with TRBD1 matching over 10 bases. The CDR3 spans 13 residues. CDR1 LGHNA and CDR2 YSLEER come from the germline V gene. Trimming took 4 bases from V and 6 from J; bases not matched to a gene: 2. The CDR3 nucleotides are TGCGCCAGCAGCCGTGGACAGGGGGCTGAAGCTTTCTTT. Protein product: CASSRGQGAEAFF.

This sequence joins TRBV11-2 and TRBJ2-4; the D call may be TRBD1 or TRBD2 (5 bases each). V gave up 5 bases and J gave up 7 bases, with 18 bases separating them. This CDR3 contains 15 residues. Germline CDR1 reads SGHAT; CDR2 reads FQNNGV. The CDR3 DNA follows: TGTGCCAGCAGCGTCGGGACCGACGAAGGGAACATTCAGTACTTC. The encoded protein is CASSVGTDEGNIQYF.

This clone appeared a few times. The chain couples TRBV29-1 to TRBJ2-1; perhaps TRBD2 as D (6 bases). Germline CDR1 is SQVTM and CDR2 is ANQGSEA. V lost 4 bases to trimming and J lost 9 bases, with 16 bases between them. The length of the CDR3 is 13 residues. DNA for the CDR3: TGCAGCGTTGCCAGCGGGTCTGGGGGTGAGCAGTTCTTC. Translated: CSVASGSGGEQFF.

The chain combines TRBV7-9 with TRBJ2-7; the D call may be TRBD1 or TRBD2 (5 bases each). The germline V gene encodes CDR1 SEHNR and CDR2 FQNEAQ (reference sequence). The CDR3 is made up of 15 amino acids. Trimming shortened V by 2 bases and J by 3 bases, and 14 bases separated the two germline ends. CDR3 bases: TGTGCCAGCAGCTTACCCAGGGACGGCCTCTACGAGCAGTACTTC. Protein product: CASSLPRDGLYEQYF.

This chain uses TRBV29-1 with TRBJ2-2, with 9 bases lining up with TRBD2. CDR3 length: 15 amino acids. J gave up 3 bases and V 2 bases, and 4 bases lay outside the gene matches. The germline V gene encodes CDR1 SQVTM and CDR2 ANQGSEA. The CDR3 here is CSVESSGDYTGELFF. Written as DNA, the CDR3 is TGCAGCGTTGAATCTAGCGGGGATTACACCGGGGAGCTGTTTTTT.

The rearrangement uses TRBV25-1 and TRBJ2-5, with a tentative D call TRBD2 (6 bases). Trimming removed 5 bases at V and 5 bases at J, with 9 bases between. Germline lookup yields CDR1 MGHDK and CDR2 SYGVNS. The CDR3 is made up of 12 amino acids. The CDR3 region has the DNA TGTGCCAGCAGTTGGGGGAGGGAGACCCAGTACTTC. It yields the protein CASSWGRETQYF.

This clone was picked up a small number of times. Other DNA sequences from this sample encode an identical CDR3 as well. The chain joins TRBV29-1 to TRBJ2-7; no clear D. The germline V gene has CDR1 SQVTM and CDR2 ANQGSEA. The CDR3 extends over 13 amino acids. Trimming cost V 1 base and J 3 bases, with 10 bases left between them. The CDR3 region is CSVEVPGDYEQYF. In DNA form, the CDR3 reads TGCAGCGTTGAAGTTCCAGGAGACTACGAGCAGTACTTC.

The chain carries TRBV9 and TRBJ2-1, with D hard to call. The germline CDR1 and CDR2 sequences are SGDLS and YYNGEE. The CDR3 runs to 13 residues. V dropped 4 bases and J dropped 8 bases, with 13 bases sitting between them. The CDR3 is CASSPAPSDEQFF. The CDR3 DNA reads TGTGCCAGCAGCCCGGCCCCATCCGATGAGCAGTTCTTC.